This T cell receptor (beta chain) was identified during a study of cytomegalovirus exposure and HLA in healthy donors. Study information: Counted in an early data release were approximately 80 million unique TCRs from HLA-typed donors.

PCR amplification relied on 60 Vbeta primers (plus 13 Jbeta primers). Some clones are missing from TCRdb's copy, which holds only in-frame ones; the method was immunoSEQ multiplex PCR. The sample carries fewer than 200,000 clones, approximately 84% recorded once. Study outcomes and limitations: Of the V segments, some could not be distinguished, including TRBV6-2 and TRBV6-3, and were excluded.

This CDR3 region has 14 residues. Germline CDR1 SGHVS, CDR2 FQNEAQ. The trim removed 5 bases at V and 10 bases at J, leaving 5 bases unmatched. Of note for this clone: Its antigen is currently unknown.

The origin of this receptor is a man younger than 30 in good health and CMV-seropositive. Material for sequencing was PBMCs. The rearrangement links TRBV7-8 to TRBJ2-1; 13 bases agree with TRBD2. CDR3: CASSPGLAGLEQFF. DNA for the CDR3: TGTGCCAGCAGCCCGGGACTAGCGGGGTTAGAGCAGTTCTTC.